This T cell receptor (beta chain) originates from a study of blood T cell repertoires in COVID-19. At the level of the study: Sites in the United States, Italy and Spain provided acute and convalescent COVID-19 samples. Sources were T cells, B-cell-depleted T cells, or PBMCs; the material itself was cDNA or gDNA.

From germline, CDR1 is MNHEY and CDR2 SVGAGI. V gave up 5 bases and J gave up 5 bases; unmatched junction bases: 7. The CDR3 extends over 15 amino acids. In the study's own analysis: Quantification of nucleated cells was approximated via reference gene primer amplification. Clones were sequenced by immunoSEQ multiplex PCR, and TCRdb holds only the in-frame ones, with some missing. V and J calls and clone size are as listed in that table; D and trimming were resolved from the DNA. The sample contains some 240,000 clones, 80% to 85% of which appear only once. The rearrangement joins TRBV6-5 to TRBJ1-1; 11 bases fit TRBD1. This sequence originates from a woman between 40 and 55 years old who had recovered from COVID-19. Sequencing used peripheral blood. Written as DNA, the CDR3 is TGTGCCAGCAGTACTAGGACAGGGGGCGGGACTGAAGCTTTCTTT. Its translation: CASSTRTGGGTEAFF.